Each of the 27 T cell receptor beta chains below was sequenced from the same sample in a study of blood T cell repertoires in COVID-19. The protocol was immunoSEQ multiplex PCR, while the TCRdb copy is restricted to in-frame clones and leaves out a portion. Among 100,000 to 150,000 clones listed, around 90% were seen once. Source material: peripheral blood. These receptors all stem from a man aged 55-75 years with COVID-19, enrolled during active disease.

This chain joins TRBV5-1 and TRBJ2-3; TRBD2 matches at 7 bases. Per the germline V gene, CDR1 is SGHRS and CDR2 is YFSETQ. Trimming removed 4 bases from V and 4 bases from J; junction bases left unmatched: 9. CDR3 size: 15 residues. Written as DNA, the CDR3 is TGCGCCAGCAGCGGTGCGGGAGAGGGCCCAGATACGCAGTATTTT. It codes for CASSGAGEGPDTQYF.

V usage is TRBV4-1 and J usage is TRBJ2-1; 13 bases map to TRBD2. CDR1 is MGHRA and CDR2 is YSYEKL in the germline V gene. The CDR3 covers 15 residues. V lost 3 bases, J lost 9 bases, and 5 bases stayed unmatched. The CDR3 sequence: CASSHTSGRAGEQFF. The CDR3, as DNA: TGCGCCAGCAGCCACACTAGCGGGAGGGCCGGTGAGCAGTTCTTC.

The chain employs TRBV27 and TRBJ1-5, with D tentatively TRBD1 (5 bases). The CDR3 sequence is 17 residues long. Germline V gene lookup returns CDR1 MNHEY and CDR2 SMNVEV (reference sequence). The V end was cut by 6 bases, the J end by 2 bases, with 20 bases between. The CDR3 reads CASSPGTPFGGNQPQHF. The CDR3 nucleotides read TGTGCCAGCAGCCCCGGGACTCCGTTTGGGGGCAATCAGCCCCAGCATTTT.

CDR3 loop: CASSGGQVEKLFF. The CDR3 region has the DNA TGTGCCAGCAGCGGGGGACAGGTTGAAAAACTGTTTTTT. V gene TRBV5-4 combines with J gene TRBJ1-4, with 8 bases fitting TRBD1. V dropped 4 bases and J dropped 7; count of bases not matched to a gene: 3. The CDR3 has 13 amino acids. CDR1 is SGHNT and CDR2 is YYREEE in the germline V gene (reference sequence).

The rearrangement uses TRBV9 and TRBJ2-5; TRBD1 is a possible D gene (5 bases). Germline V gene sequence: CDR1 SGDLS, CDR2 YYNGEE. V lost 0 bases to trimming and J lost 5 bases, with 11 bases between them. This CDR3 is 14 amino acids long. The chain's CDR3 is CASSVGAGLETQYF. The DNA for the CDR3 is TGTGCCAGCAGCGTAGGGGCAGGGCTGGAGACCCAGTACTTC.

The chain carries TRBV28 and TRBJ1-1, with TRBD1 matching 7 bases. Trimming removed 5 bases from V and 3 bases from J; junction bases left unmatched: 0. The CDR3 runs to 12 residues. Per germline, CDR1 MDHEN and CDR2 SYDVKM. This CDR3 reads CASSDRDTEAFF. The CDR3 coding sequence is TGTGCCAGCAGTGACAGGGACACTGAAGCTTTCTTT.

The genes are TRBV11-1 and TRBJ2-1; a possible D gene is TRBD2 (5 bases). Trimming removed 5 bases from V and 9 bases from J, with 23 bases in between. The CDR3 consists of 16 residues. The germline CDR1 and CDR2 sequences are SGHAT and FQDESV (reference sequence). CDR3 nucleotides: TGTGCCAGCAGCCCCAGAGGAGCGGAGCGGCCTGGTGAGCAGTTCTTC. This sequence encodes CASSPRGAERPGEQFF.

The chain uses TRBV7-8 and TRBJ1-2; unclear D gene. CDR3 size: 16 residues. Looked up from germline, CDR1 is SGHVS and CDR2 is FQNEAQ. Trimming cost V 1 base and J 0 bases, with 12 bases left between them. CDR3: CASSLVAGSANYGYTF. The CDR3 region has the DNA TGTGCCAGCAGCTTAGTTGCGGGCAGCGCTAACTATGGCTACACCTTC.

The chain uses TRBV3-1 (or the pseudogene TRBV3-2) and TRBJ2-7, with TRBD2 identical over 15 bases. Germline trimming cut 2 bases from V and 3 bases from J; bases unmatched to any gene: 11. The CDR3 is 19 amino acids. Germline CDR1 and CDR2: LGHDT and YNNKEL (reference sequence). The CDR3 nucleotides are TGTGCCAGCAGCCAAAAGGGACTAGCGGGAGGAAGGGGCCTCTACGAGCAGTACTTC. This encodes CASSQKGLAGGRGLYEQYF.

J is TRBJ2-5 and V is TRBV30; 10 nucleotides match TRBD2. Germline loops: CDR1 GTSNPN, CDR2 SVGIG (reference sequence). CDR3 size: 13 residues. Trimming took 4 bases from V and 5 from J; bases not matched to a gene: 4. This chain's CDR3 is CAWNLAGVETQYF. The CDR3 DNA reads TGTGCCTGGAACCTAGCGGGAGTTGAGACCCAGTACTTC.

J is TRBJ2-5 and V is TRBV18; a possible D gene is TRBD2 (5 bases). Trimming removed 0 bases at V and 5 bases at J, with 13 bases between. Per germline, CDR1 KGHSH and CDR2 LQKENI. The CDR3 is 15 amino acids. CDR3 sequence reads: CASSPPSGRRETQYF. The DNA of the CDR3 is TGTGCCAGCTCACCACCAAGCGGTCGGAGGGAGACCCAGTACTTC.

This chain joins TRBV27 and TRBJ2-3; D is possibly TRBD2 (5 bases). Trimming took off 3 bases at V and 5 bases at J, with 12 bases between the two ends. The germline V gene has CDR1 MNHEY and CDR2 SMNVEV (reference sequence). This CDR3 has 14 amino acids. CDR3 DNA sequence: TGTGCCAGCAGTTTTGGGGAGCTGGGAGATACGCAGTATTTT. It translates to CASSFGELGDTQYF.

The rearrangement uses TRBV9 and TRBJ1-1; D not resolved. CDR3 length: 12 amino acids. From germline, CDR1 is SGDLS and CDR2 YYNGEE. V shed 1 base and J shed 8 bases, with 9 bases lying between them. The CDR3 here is CASSVSGREAFF. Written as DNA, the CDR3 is TGTGCCAGCAGCGTAAGTGGCAGGGAAGCTTTCTTT.

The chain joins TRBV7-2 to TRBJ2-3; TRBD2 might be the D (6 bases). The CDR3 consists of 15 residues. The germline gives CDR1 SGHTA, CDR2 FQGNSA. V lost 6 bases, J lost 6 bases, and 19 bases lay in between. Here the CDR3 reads CASRSLESGPDTQYF. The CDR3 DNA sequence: TGTGCCAGCAGATCCTTGGAAAGCGGGCCGGATACGCAGTATTTT. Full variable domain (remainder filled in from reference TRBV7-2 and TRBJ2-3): GAGVSQSPSNKVTEKGKDVELRCDPISGHTALYWYRQSLGQGLEFLIYFQGNSAPDKSGLPSDRFSAERTGGSVSTLTIQRTQQEDSAVYLCASRSLESGPDTQYFGPGTRLTVL.

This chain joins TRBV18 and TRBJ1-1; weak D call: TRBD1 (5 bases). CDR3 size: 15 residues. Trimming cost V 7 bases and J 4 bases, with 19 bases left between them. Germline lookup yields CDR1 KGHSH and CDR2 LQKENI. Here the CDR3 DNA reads TGTGCCAGCTTTCCCGATGGGGGAGCGGGCACTGAAGCTTTCTTT. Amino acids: CASFPDGGAGTEAFF.

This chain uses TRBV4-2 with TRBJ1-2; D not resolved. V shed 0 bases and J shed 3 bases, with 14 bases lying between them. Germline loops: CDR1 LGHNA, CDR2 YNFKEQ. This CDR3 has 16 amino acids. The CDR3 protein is CASSQDRRGLHYGYTF. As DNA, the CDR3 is TGTGCCAGCAGCCAAGATAGGAGAGGCCTGCACTATGGCTACACCTTC.

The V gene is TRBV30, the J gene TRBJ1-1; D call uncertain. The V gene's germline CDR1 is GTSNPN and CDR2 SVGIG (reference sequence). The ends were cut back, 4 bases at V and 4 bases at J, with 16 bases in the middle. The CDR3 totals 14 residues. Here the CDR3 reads CAWKRERFGTEAFF. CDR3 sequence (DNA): TGTGCCTGGAAGAGGGAACGGTTTGGCACTGAAGCTTTCTTT.

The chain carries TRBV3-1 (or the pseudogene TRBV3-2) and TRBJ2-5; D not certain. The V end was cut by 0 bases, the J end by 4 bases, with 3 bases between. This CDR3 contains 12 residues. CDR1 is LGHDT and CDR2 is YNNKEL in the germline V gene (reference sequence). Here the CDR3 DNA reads TGTGCCAGCAGCCAAGATCTAGAGACCCAGTACTTC. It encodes CASSQDLETQYF.

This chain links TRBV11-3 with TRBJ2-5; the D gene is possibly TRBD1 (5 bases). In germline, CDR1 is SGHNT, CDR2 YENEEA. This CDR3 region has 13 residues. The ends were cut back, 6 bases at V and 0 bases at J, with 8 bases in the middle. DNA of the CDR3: TGTGCCAGCAGAGACAGTTACCAAGAGACCCAGTACTTC. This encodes CASRDSYQETQYF.

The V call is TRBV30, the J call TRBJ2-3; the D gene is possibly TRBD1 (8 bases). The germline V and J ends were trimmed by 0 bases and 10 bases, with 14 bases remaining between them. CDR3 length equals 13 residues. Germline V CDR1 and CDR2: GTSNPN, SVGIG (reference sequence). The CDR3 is CAWSVQGGESQYF. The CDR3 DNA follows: TGTGCCTGGAGTGTACAGGGGGGGGAGTCGCAGTATTTT.

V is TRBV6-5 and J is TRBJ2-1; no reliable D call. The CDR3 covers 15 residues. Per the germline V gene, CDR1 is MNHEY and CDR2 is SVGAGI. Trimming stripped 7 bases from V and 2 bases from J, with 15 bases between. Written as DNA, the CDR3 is TGTGCCAGCACCCAGGCCCCGGTTACCTACAATGAGCAGTTCTTC. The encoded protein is CASTQAPVTYNEQFF.

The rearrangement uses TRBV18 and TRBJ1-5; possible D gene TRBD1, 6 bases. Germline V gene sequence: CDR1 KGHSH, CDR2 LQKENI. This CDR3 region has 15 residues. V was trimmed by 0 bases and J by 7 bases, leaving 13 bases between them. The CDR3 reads CASSPPSGAGQPQHF. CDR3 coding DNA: TGTGCCAGCTCACCACCATCAGGGGCTGGACAGCCCCAGCATTTT.

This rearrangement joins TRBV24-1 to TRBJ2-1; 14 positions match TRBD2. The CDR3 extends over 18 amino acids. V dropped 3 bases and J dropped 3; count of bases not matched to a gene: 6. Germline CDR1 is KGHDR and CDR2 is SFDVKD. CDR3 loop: CATSDDGTSGSFYNEQFF. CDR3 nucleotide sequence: TGTGCCACCAGTGATGATGGGACTAGCGGGAGTTTCTACAATGAGCAGTTCTTC.

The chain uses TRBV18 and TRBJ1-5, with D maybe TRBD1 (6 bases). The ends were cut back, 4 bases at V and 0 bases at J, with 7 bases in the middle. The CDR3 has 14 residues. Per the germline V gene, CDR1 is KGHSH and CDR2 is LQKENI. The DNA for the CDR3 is TGTGCCAGCTCACGGACAGATAGCAATCAGCCCCAGCATTTT. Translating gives CASSRTDSNQPQHF. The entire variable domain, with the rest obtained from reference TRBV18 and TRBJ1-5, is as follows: NAGVMQNPRHLVRRRGQEARLRCSPMKGHSHVYWYRQLPEEGLKFMVYLQKENIIDESGMPKERFSAEFPKEGPSILRIQQVVRGDSAAYFCASSRTDSNQPQHFGDGTRLSIL.

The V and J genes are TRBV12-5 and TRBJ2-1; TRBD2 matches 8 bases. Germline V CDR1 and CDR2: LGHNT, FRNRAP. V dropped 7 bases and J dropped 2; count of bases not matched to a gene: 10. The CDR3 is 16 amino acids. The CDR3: CASELGGSGAYNEQFF. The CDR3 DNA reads TGTGCTAGTGAACTGGGGGGTAGCGGGGCCTACAATGAGCAGTTCTTC.

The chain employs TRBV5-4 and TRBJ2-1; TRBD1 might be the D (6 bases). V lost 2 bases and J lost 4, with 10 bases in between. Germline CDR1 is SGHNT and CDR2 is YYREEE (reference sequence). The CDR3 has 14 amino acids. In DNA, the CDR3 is TGTGCCAGCAGCTTCCGGACAGCTTACAATGAGCAGTTCTTC. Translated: CASSFRTAYNEQFF. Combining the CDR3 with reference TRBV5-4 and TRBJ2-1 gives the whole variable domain ETGVTQSPTHLIKTRGQQVTLRCSSQSGHNTVSWYQQALGQGPQFIFQYYREEENGRGNFPPRFSGLQFPNYSSELNVNALELDDSALYLCASSFRTAYNEQFFGPGTRLTVL.

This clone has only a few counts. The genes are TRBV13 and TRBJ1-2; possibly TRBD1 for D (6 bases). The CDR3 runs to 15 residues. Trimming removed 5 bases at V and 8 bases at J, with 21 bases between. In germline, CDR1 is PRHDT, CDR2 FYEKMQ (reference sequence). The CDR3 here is CASSIRDTGAEGYTF. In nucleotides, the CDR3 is TGTGCCAGCAGCATTAGGGACACCGGAGCGGAGGGCTACACCTTC.